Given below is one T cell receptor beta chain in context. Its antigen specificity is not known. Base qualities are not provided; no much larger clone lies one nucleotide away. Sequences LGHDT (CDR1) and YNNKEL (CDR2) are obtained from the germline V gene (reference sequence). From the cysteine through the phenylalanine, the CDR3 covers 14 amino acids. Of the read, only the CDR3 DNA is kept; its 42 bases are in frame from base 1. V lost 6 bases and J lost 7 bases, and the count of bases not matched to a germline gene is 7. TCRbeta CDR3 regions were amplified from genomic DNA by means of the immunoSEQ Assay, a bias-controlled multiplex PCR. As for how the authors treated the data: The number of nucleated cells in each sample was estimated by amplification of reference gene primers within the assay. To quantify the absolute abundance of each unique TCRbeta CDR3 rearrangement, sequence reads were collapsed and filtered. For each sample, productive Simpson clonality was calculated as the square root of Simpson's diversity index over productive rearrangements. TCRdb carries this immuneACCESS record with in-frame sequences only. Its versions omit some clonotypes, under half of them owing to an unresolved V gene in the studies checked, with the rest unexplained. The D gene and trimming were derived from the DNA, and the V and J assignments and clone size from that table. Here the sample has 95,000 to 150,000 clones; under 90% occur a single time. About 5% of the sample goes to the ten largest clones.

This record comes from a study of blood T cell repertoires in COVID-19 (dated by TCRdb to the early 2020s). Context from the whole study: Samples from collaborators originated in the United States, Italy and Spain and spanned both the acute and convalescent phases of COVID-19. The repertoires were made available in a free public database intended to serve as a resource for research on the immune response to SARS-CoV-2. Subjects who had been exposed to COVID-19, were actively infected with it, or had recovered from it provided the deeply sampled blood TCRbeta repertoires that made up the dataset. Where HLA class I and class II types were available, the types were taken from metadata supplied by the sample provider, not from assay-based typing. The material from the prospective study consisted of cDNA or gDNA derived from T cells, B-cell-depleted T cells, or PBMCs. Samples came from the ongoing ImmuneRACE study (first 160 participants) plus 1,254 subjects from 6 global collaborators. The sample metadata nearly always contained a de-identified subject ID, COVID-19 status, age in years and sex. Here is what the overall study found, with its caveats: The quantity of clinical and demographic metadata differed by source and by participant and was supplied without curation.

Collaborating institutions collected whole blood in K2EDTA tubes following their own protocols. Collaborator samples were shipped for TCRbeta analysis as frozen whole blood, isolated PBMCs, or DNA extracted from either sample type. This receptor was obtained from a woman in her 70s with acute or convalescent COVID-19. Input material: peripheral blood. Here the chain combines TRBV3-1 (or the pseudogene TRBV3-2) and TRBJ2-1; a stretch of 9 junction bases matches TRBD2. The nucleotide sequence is TGTGCCAGCAGATGGGCGGGGGGGCCAAATGAGCAGTTCTTC. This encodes CASRWAGGPNEQFF.